A single sample is the source of the 20 T cell receptor beta chains below, sequenced in a study of ipilimumab plus nivolumab after autologous stem cell transplantation. Some clones are missing from TCRdb's copy, which holds only in-frame ones; the method was immunoSEQ multiplex PCR. The sample holds 77,000 or so clones, approximately 83% seen once. The sample was PBMCs, taken in a trial of ipilimumab plus nivolumab as post-transplant consolidation. The source of these receptors is a male donor with diffuse large B-cell lymphoma.

This rearrangement joins TRBV5-1 to TRBJ2-2; D gene uncertain. Deletions cut 4 bases from V and 0 bases from J, with 10 bases between. The CDR3 totals 15 residues. From germline, CDR1 is SGHRS and CDR2 YFSETQ. The CDR3 DNA reads as TGCGCCAGCAGCCCCCCGACAACGAACACCGGGGAGCTGTTTTTT. This codes for CASSPPTTNTGELFF.

The chain recombines TRBV6-4 with TRBJ2-1; 11 bases match TRBD2. The CDR3 is 15 amino acids. In germline, CDR1 is MRHNA, CDR2 SNTAGT. Trimming at V came to 4 bases and at J to 7 bases, leaving 6 bases not matched to a gene. The CDR3 protein is CASSVELAGANEQFF. The CDR3 DNA sequence: TGTGCCAGCAGTGTTGAACTAGCGGGGGCAAATGAGCAGTTCTTC.

The V call is TRBV28, the J call TRBJ1-2; the D is unclear. The CDR3 loop spans 13 amino acids. CDR1 MDHEN and CDR2 SYDVKM come from the germline V gene. The V gene lost 10 bases and the J gene lost 0 bases, with 12 bases spanning the gap. The CDR3 region is CATKHGTNYGYTF. CDR3 sequence (DNA): TGTGCCACTAAGCACGGGACTAACTATGGCTACACCTTC.

This clone was seen once. The genes are TRBV2 and TRBJ1-5; TRBD1 matches 7 bases. The J segment lost 2 bases and the V segment lost 7 bases, leaving 5 bases of the junction unmatched. The germline CDR1 and CDR2 sequences are SNHLY and FYNNEI. The CDR3 sequence is 14 residues long. CDR3 coding DNA: TGTGCCAGCAAAGACAGGGAGGGCAATCAGCCCCAGCATTTT. It specifies CASKDREGNQPQHF.

CDR3 bases: TGTGCCATCAGTGATCGGCCGGGACTAGCGGCGCAAAGTGTGCAGTATTTT. Translating gives CAISDRPGLAAQSVQYF. The chain uses TRBV10-3 and TRBJ2-3; 11 nucleotides agree with TRBD2. CDR1 is ENHRY, CDR2 SYGVKD, per germline. The CDR3 totals 17 residues. The V and J ends lost 3 bases and 11 bases, in that order; junction bases with no gene match: 16.

This chain connects TRBV6-5 to TRBJ2-7, with 10 bases aligning to TRBD2. Trimming removed 2 bases from V and 5 bases from J; junction bases left unmatched: 6. The CDR3 is made up of 15 amino acids. The germline V gene encodes CDR1 MNHEY and CDR2 SVGAGI. DNA for the CDR3: TGTGCCAGCAGTTACGCTAGCGGGGGAGTTGACGAGCAGTACTTC. It specifies CASSYASGGVDEQYF.

V is TRBV2 and J is TRBJ2-3; 8 bases align to TRBD2. This CDR3 contains 15 residues. Germline V lookup: CDR1 SNHLY, CDR2 FYNNEI. The trim removed 4 bases at V and 4 bases at J, leaving 7 bases unmatched. The CDR3 DNA is TGTGCCAGCAGTGTTGCGGGGGGCCGAGCAGATACGCAGTATTTT. This translates into CASSVAGGRADTQYF. Drawing the rest from reference TRBV2 and TRBJ2-3, the complete variable domain is EPEVTQTPSHQVTQMGQEVILRCVPISNHLYFYWYRQILGQKVEFLVSFYNNEISEKSEIFDDQFSVERPDGSNFTLKIRSTKLEDSAMYFCASSVAGGRADTQYFGPGTRLTVL.

This clone was observed a handful of times. As DNA, the CDR3 is TGTGCCAGTAGTCTCGACAGGGGATCCTACGAGCAGTACTTC. Its translation is CASSLDRGSYEQYF. The genes are TRBV19 and TRBJ2-7, with 8 bases fitting TRBD1. The CDR3 has 14 residues. Germline V gene data show CDR1 as LNHDA and CDR2 as SQIVND (reference sequence). V shed 5 bases, J shed 1 base, and the junction held 4 bases outside the gene matches. The full variable domain, its missing parts supplied by reference TRBV19 and TRBJ2-7, is DGGITQSPKYLFRKEGQNVTLSCEQNLNHDAMYWYRQDPGQGLRLIYYSQIVNDFQKGDIAEGYSVSREKKESFPLTVTSAQKNPTAFYLCASSLDRGSYEQYFGPGTRLTVT.

The chain carries TRBV7-2 and TRBJ2-2; 9 bases fit TRBD2. CDR1 SGHTA and CDR2 FQGNSA come from the germline V gene. The CDR3 is made up of 17 amino acids. Losses at the gene ends were 4 bases for V and 8 bases for J; bases not matched to a gene: 14. This chain's CDR3 is CASSWGPAGGLQGELFF. The CDR3 bases are TGTGCCAGCAGCTGGGGCCCCGCGGGGGGGCTTCAGGGGGAGCTGTTTTTT.

The chain employs TRBV4-1 and TRBJ2-2, with 15 positions matching TRBD2. The ends lost 5 bases at V and 4 bases at J; junction bases unmatched: 5. CDR3 length: 17 amino acids. The germline CDR1 and CDR2 sequences are MGHRA and YSYEKL. CDR3 region: CASSEGLAGGPTGELFF. Here the CDR3 DNA reads TGCGCCAGCAGCGAAGGACTAGCGGGGGGGCCCACCGGGGAGCTGTTTTTT.

As DNA, the CDR3 is TGTGCCAGCAGTTCCCCCGGGACGGGAACACGAGAAGCTTTCTTT. This translates into CASSSPGTGTREAFF. The V and J genes are TRBV6-5 and TRBJ1-1, with a tentative D call TRBD1 (5 bases). Germline V gene sequence: CDR1 MNHEY, CDR2 SVGAGI. V dropped 4 bases and J dropped 8 bases, with 20 bases sitting between them. The CDR3 contains 15 residues.

The rearrangement uses TRBV5-1 and TRBJ1-2, with D unresolved. Germline V lookup: CDR1 SGHRS, CDR2 YFSETQ. The CDR3 has 13 amino acids. V was trimmed by 0 bases and J by 10 bases, leaving 13 bases between them. The CDR3 bases are TGCGCCAGCAGCTTGGTTCCAGGCGGGTTCTACACCTTC. It is translated as CASSLVPGGFYTF.

The rearrangement links TRBV10-1 to TRBJ1-2, with a weak D call TRBD1 (5 bases). The germline V gene has CDR1 WNHNN and CDR2 SYGVQD (reference sequence). Deletions cut 7 bases from V and 3 bases from J, with 9 bases between. This CDR3 has 12 residues. The CDR3 nucleotides are TGCGCCAGCATCGCGACAGACTATGGCTACACCTTC. This codes for CASIATDYGYTF.

The chain uses TRBV7-8 and TRBJ1-2; D gene ambiguous. This CDR3 contains 9 residues. The germline gives CDR1 SGHVS, CDR2 FQNEAQ. The V and J ends lost 8 bases and 3 bases respectively, with 1 base between them. The CDR3 loop reads CASHYGYTF. As DNA, the CDR3 is TGTGCCAGCCACTATGGCTACACCTTC.

V usage is TRBV7-2 and J usage is TRBJ2-1, with D unclear. Germline-derived CDR1 and CDR2 are SGHTA and FQGNSA. The CDR3 covers 15 residues. The ends were cut back, 0 bases at V and 4 bases at J, with 10 bases in the middle. The CDR3, as DNA: TGTGCCAGCAGCTTAGCAGCCACCAAATACAATGAGCAGTTCTTC. Translation gives CASSLAATKYNEQFF.

The gene calls are TRBV19 and TRBJ1-1; perhaps TRBD1 as D (5 bases). CDR3 length: 12 amino acids. CDR1 is LNHDA and CDR2 is SQIVND in the germline V gene (reference sequence). The germline V and J ends were trimmed by 11 bases and 1 base, with 11 bases remaining between them. CDR3 nucleotide sequence: TGTGCCTCTTACGACAGGAACACTGAAGCTTTCTTT. Translating it yields CASYDRNTEAFF.

The V and J genes are TRBV4-1 and TRBJ1-1; possibly TRBD1 for D (5 bases). This CDR3 contains 17 residues. With 0 bases removed from V and 8 bases from J, the gap between germline ends came to 22 bases. Germline V lookup: CDR1 MGHRA, CDR2 YSYEKL. Written as DNA, the CDR3 is TGCGCCAGCAGCCAAGATCGAGGGGCACAGTTTGGCGCCGAAGCTTTCTTT. As protein: CASSQDRGAQFGAEAFF.

The chain combines TRBV6-5 with TRBJ2-5, with D unresolved. Germline values: CDR1 MNHEY, CDR2 SVGAGI. The V end lost 5 bases, the J end lost 2 bases, and 12 bases lay between the germline ends. CDR3 length: 14 residues. CDR3 region: CASSTWVKQETQYF. The CDR3 DNA follows: TGTGCCAGCAGTACTTGGGTTAAACAAGAGACCCAGTACTTC.

This chain connects TRBV19 to TRBJ2-3; 9 bases fit TRBD1. CDR3 length: 14 residues. Per germline, CDR1 LNHDA and CDR2 SQIVND (reference sequence). With 5 bases clipped from V and 6 bases from J, the junction kept 6 bases outside the gene matches. The CDR3 sequence is CASSPRDRVDTQYF. CDR3 DNA sequence: TGTGCCAGTAGTCCCCGGGACAGGGTCGATACGCAGTATTTT.

The chain is built from TRBV30 and TRBJ2-1; 10 bases fit TRBD2. Per the germline V gene, CDR1 is GTSNPN and CDR2 is SVGIG (reference sequence). The ends lost 5 bases at V and 2 bases at J; junction bases unmatched: 12. The CDR3 consists of 17 residues. The CDR3 nucleotides read TGTGCCTGGGCTGGTGGGAGCGGGGGGGCAGCCTACAATGAGCAGTTCTTC. Its protein product is CAWAGGSGGAAYNEQFF.